This entry lists 18 T cell receptor beta chains sequenced from one sample in a study of blood T cell repertoires in COVID-19. Profiled with immunoSEQ multiplex PCR; TCRdb holds only in-frame clones, not every one. The repertoire holds about 190,000 clones, with more than 70% as singletons. The sample consisted of PBMCs or T cells enriched from blood (not recorded which). The receptor source for this set is a man between 35 and 55 years old with acute COVID-19.

This clone has more than one count but fewer than ten. The V gene is TRBV27, the J gene TRBJ2-2; TRBD2 matches 11 bases. This CDR3 has 15 residues. CDR1 is MNHEY and CDR2 is SMNVEV in the germline V gene (reference sequence). With V trimmed by 8 bases and J by 3 bases, 5 bases remained unmatched. CDR3 nucleotides: TGTGCCAGCGCCACTAGCGGGAGATACACCGGGGAGCTGTTTTTT. It codes for CASATSGRYTGELFF.

The chain combines TRBV6-5 with TRBJ2-7, with 10 bases matching TRBD1. CDR3 length: 14 residues. The germline V gene encodes CDR1 MNHEY and CDR2 SVGAGI. The V gene end was trimmed by 5 bases and the J gene end by 5 bases; junction bases not matched to a gene: 6. The CDR3 loop is CASSPGQGLHEQYF. As DNA, the CDR3 is TGTGCCAGCAGTCCGGGACAGGGGCTCCACGAGCAGTACTTC.

To note about this clone: This sample includes further DNA sequences coding for the same CDR3. J is TRBJ1-6 and V is TRBV30; weak D call: TRBD1 (6 bases). The germline gives CDR1 GTSNPN, CDR2 SVGIG (reference sequence). This CDR3 region has 14 residues. Trimming left V 0 bases short and J 7 bases short, with 10 bases between. In DNA, the CDR3 is TGTGCCTGGAGTGTAAGGCAGGGGAATTCACCCCTCCACTTT. Encoded protein: CAWSVRQGNSPLHF.

The V call is TRBV2, the J call TRBJ1-4, with 8 bases lining up with TRBD1. V lost 6 bases, J lost 5 bases, and 5 bases stayed unmatched. The germline V gene encodes CDR1 SNHLY and CDR2 FYNNEI. CDR3 length: 14 amino acids. The DNA for the CDR3 is TGTGCCAGCAGGGGTTCAGGGGGCAATGAAAAACTGTTTTTT. Amino acid sequence: CASRGSGGNEKLFF.

Only a few counts were recorded for this clone. The chain has TRBV19 and TRBJ2-2; D perhaps matches TRBD2 (5 bases). This CDR3 has 16 amino acids. Trimming left V 4 bases short and J 2 bases short, with 14 bases between. Looked up from germline, CDR1 is LNHDA and CDR2 is SQIVND (reference sequence). This CDR3 is CASSRRWPPNTGELFF. CDR3 coding DNA: TGTGCCAGTAGTAGGAGGTGGCCCCCTAACACCGGGGAGCTGTTTTTT. Variable domain in full (rest from reference TRBV19 and TRBJ2-2): DGGITQSPKYLFRKEGQNVTLSCEQNLNHDAMYWYRQDPGQGLRLIYYSQIVNDFQKGDIAEGYSVSREKKESFPLTVTSAQKNPTAFYLCASSRRWPPNTGELFFGEGSRLTVL.

This clone was counted only a few times. The rearrangement links TRBV5-1 to TRBJ1-5; the D gene is possibly TRBD1 (5 bases). The ends were cut back, 1 base at V and 2 bases at J, with 10 bases in the middle. The CDR3 totals 15 residues. Germline CDR1 SGHRS, CDR2 YFSETQ. For the CDR3, the DNA is TGCGCCAGCAGCTTGTATGGGGCTGGCAATCAGCCCCAGCATTTT. Translating it yields CASSLYGAGNQPQHF.

The V call is TRBV5-1, the J call TRBJ2-5, with D possibly being TRBD2 (5 bases). Trimming stripped 2 bases from V and 0 bases from J, with 14 bases between. The length of the CDR3 is 16 residues. Germline-derived CDR1 and CDR2 are SGHRS and YFSETQ. CDR3 region: CASSFARGAHQETQYF. The CDR3 bases are TGCGCCAGCAGCTTCGCCCGGGGAGCCCACCAAGAGACCCAGTACTTC.

The chain joins TRBV4-2 to TRBJ2-1; 8 bases fit TRBD1. The CDR3 is 16 residues long. V lost 3 bases, J lost 4 bases, and 8 bases stayed unmatched. Per the germline V gene, CDR1 is LGHNA and CDR2 is YNFKEQ. Here the CDR3 DNA reads TGTGCCAGCAGCCATCCCCCCGGACAGGGATACAATGAGCAGTTCTTC. Encoded protein: CASSHPPGQGYNEQFF.

The CDR3 spells CATPRDEQYF. The CDR3 DNA reads TGTGCCACCCCGAGGGACGAGCAGTACTTC. The chain is built from TRBV24-1 and TRBJ2-7, with D possibly being TRBD2 (5 bases). This CDR3 is built from 10 residues. V dropped 9 bases and J dropped 5 bases, with 7 bases sitting between them. Germline assignment: CDR1 KGHDR and CDR2 SFDVKD.

A word on this clone: A junction boundary mismatches the germline segment, possibly from a read error. The chain has TRBV3-1 (or the pseudogene TRBV3-2) and TRBJ2-7; the match to TRBD1 covers 9 bases. The length of the CDR3 is 12 residues. Per germline, CDR1 LGHDT and CDR2 YNNKEL (reference sequence). This chain's CDR3 is CASSPRTGEYNF. The CDR3 DNA sequence: TGTGCCAGCAGCCCCAGGACAGGGGAATACAACTTC.

V gene TRBV4-2 combines with J gene TRBJ2-5; D might be TRBD1 (6 bases). Trimming left V 2 bases short and J 3 bases short, with 16 bases between. Germline assignment: CDR1 LGHNA and CDR2 YNFKEQ. The CDR3 runs 16 residues. Written as DNA, the CDR3 is TGTGCCAGCAGCCAATCCGTTGGGACAAAAAAAGAGACCCAGTACTTC. This translates into CASSQSVGTKKETQYF.

The chain joins TRBV30 to TRBJ1-1; no clear D gene. Per the germline V gene, CDR1 is GTSNPN and CDR2 is SVGIG (reference sequence). This CDR3 is built from 14 residues. Trimming left V 0 bases short and J 1 base short, with 9 bases between. The CDR3 sequence is CAWSVGTANTEAFF. CDR3 sequence (DNA): TGTGCCTGGAGTGTTGGTACAGCGAACACTGAAGCTTTCTTT. Variable domain in full (rest from reference TRBV30 and TRBJ1-1): SQTIHQWPATLVQPVGSPLSLECTVEGTSNPNLYWYRQAAGRGLQLLFYSVGIGQISSEVPQNLSASRPQDRQFILSSKKLLLSDSGFYLCAWSVGTANTEAFFGQGTRLTVV.

This chain connects TRBV7-9 to TRBJ2-1; the match to TRBD2 covers 11 bases. V trimming: 1 base; J trimming: 9 bases; junction bases outside the gene matches: 8. Germline CDR1 reads SEHNR; CDR2 reads FQNEAQ (reference sequence). The CDR3 length is 16 residues. The CDR3 DNA reads TGTGCCAGCAGCTTAGGTAGCGGGAGGGGTTTGGGTGAGCAGTTCTTC. It is translated as CASSLGSGRGLGEQFF.

This clone was detected once. This chain links TRBV2 with TRBJ2-7; a weak D match, TRBD2 (5 bases). V was pared by 4 bases and J by 2 bases, with 12 bases between. Germline V lookup: CDR1 SNHLY, CDR2 FYNNEI. The CDR3 is made up of 14 amino acids. The CDR3 coding sequence is TGTGCCAGCAGTGTCGACACTAGTACCTACGAGCAGTACTTC. Residues: CASSVDTSTYEQYF.

The chain carries TRBV28 and TRBJ1-2; D gene uncertain. Trimming stripped 3 bases from V and 3 bases from J, with 5 bases between. This CDR3 is built from 12 residues. From germline, CDR1 is MDHEN and CDR2 SYDVKM. CDR3 protein: CASSLRYYGYTF. DNA of the CDR3: TGTGCCAGCAGTTTGCGATACTATGGCTACACCTTC.

The chain carries TRBV4-3 and TRBJ2-7, with 7 bases identical to TRBD1. This CDR3 spans 16 amino acids. Unmatched junction bases numbered 6, after V lost 0 bases and J lost 1 base. CDR1 and CDR2 (germline): LGHNA, YSLEER. The CDR3 nucleotides read TGCGCCAGCAGCCAAGATTTGGCCAGGGGGTCCTACGAGCAGTACTTC. It specifies CASSQDLARGSYEQYF.

The table lists this clone with a few counts. The gene calls are TRBV18 and TRBJ2-7, with 8 positions matching TRBD2. Germline V gives CDR1 KGHSH, CDR2 LQKENI. The CDR3 is 13 amino acids. With V trimmed by 6 bases and J by 8 bases, 9 bases remained unmatched. CDR3 sequence: CASSRGLEGQQYF. The CDR3 DNA follows: TGTGCCAGCTCCCGGGGACTAGAAGGACAGCAGTACTTC.

This clone was recorded once. The V gene is TRBV4-3, the J gene TRBJ1-3, with D hard to call. Looked up from germline, CDR1 is LGHNA and CDR2 is YSLEER. CDR3 length: 16 residues. V was trimmed by 1 base and J by 3 bases, leaving 13 bases between them. CDR3 sequence (DNA): TGCGCCAGCAGCCAAGTAGCGGGGAACAGTGGAAACACCATATATTTT. It encodes CASSQVAGNSGNTIYF.